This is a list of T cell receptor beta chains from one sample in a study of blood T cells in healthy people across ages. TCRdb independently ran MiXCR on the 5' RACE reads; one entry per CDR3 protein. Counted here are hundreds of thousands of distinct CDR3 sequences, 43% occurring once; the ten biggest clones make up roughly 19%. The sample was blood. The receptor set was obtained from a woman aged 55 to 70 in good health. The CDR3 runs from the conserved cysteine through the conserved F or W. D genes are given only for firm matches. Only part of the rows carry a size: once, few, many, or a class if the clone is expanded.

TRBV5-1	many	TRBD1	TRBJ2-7	CASSGQAPYEQYF	TGCGCCAGCAGCGGACAGGCCCCCTACGAGCAGTACTTC
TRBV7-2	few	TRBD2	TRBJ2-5	CASSWGLQQETQYF	TGTGCCAGCAGCTGGGGACTACAACAAGAGACCCAGTACTTC
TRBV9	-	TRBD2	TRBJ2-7	CVSSASGGPYEQYF	TGTGTCAGCAGCGCTAGCGGGGGCCCCTACGAGCAGTACTTC
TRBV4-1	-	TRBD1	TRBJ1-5	CASNQDGAQGVKVRPQHF	TGCGCCAGCAACCAAGATGGGGCACAGGGGGTGAAGGTTCGGCCCCAGCATTTT
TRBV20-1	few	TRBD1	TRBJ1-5	CSARPPTGLRGSNQPQHF	TGCAGTGCTAGGCCCCCGACAGGGTTAAGAGGGAGCAATCAGCCCCAGCATTTT
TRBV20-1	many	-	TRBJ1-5	CSAYREGQPQHF	TGCAGTGCTTACAGGGAAGGGCAGCCCCAGCATTTT
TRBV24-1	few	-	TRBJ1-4	CATSKGIATNEKLFF	TGTGCCACCAGCAAAGGGATCGCAACTAATGAAAAACTGTTTTTT
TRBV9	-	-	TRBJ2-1	CASSVGPEQFF	TGTGCCAGCAGCGTAGGCCCGGAGCAGTTCTTC
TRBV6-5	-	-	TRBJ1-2	CASSYEGSYSGYTF	TGTGCCAGCAGTTATGAGGGAAGTTACAGTGGCTACACCTTC
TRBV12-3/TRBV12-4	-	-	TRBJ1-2	CASSSPFTGVDYGYTF	TGTGCCAGCAGTTCGCCATTCACCGGAGTCGACTATGGCTACACCTTC
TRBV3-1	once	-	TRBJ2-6	CASSRKFSGANVLTF	TGTGCCAGCAGCCGCAAATTTTCTGGGGCCAACGTCCTGACTTTC
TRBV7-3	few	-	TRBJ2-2	CASTYGQGMYTGELFF	TGTGCCAGCACCTATGGCCAGGGGATGTACACCGGGGAGCTGTTTTTT
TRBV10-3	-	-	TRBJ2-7	CAISESQGPYKQYF	TGTGCCATCAGTGAGTCACAGGGCCCCTACAAGCAGTACTTC
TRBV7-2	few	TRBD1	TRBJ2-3	CASSYRTGQEGTQYF	TGTGCCAGCAGCTACCGGACAGGGCAAGAGGGAACGCAGTATTTT
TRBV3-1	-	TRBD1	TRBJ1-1	CASSPSRAGGTSRNTEAFF	TGTGCCAGCAGCCCATCCCGGGCAGGGGGTACTTCACGGAACACTGAAGCTTTCTTT
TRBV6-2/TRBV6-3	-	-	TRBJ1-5	CASSYSLNRVENQPQHF	TGTGCCAGCAGTTACTCGTTGAACAGGGTCGAGAATCAGCCCCAGCATTTT
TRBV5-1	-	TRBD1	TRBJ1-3	CASSPTGVGNTIYF	TGCGCCAGCAGCCCGACAGGGGTCGGAAACACCATATATTTT
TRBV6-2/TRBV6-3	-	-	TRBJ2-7	CASVSGDAHEQYF	TGTGCCAGCGTATCGGGAGACGCCCACGAGCAGTACTTC
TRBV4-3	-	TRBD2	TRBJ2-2	CASKAGVNTGELFF	TGCGCCAGCAAGGCGGGAGTGAACACCGGGGAGCTGTTTTTT
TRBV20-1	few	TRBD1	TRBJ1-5	CSATKDRNQPQHF	TGCAGTGCTACTAAGGACAGGAATCAGCCCCAGCATTTT
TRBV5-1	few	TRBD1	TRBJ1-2	CASSVTGQYGYTF	TGCGCCAGCAGCGTGACAGGGCAATATGGCTACACCTTC
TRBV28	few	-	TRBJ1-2	CASSLDPGAYGYTF	TGTGCCAGCAGTTTAGATCCAGGGGCCTATGGCTACACCTTC
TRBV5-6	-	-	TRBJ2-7	CASSPDWGRQTFSYEQYF	TGTGCCAGCAGCCCCGACTGGGGGCGTCAAACTTTCTCCTACGAGCAGTACTTC
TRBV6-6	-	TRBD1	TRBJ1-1	CASSYDRGLTEAFF	TGTGCCAGCAGTTACGACAGGGGGCTCACTGAAGCTTTCTTT
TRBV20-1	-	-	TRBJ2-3	CSAFYSGTNTQYF	TGCAGTGCTTTTTACTCTGGCACGAATACGCAGTATTTT
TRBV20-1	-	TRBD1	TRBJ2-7	CSAGTGDSYEQYF	TGCAGTGCAGGGACAGGAGACTCCTACGAGCAGTACTTC
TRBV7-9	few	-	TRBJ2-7	CASSATTGRNEQYF	TGTGCCAGCAGCGCAACGACAGGGAGGAACGAGCAGTACTTC
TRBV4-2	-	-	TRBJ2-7	CASSQDRTTYNEQYF	TGTGCCAGCAGCCAAGATCGGACCACCTACAATGAGCAGTACTTC
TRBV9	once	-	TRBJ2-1	CASSEDPSSYNEQFF	TGTGCCAGCAGCGAGGACCCGAGCTCCTACAATGAGCAGTTCTTC
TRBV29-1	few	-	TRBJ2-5	CSVVLRVTETQYF	TGCAGCGTCGTTCTGCGGGTAACAGAGACCCAGTACTTC
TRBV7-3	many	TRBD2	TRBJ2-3	CASSLNGGRGDTQYF	TGTGCCAGCAGCTTAAACGGGGGGAGGGGAGATACGCAGTATTTT
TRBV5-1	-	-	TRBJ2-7	CASRETESSYNEQYF	TGCGCCAGCAGAGAGACAGAGAGCTCCTACAATGAGCAGTACTTC
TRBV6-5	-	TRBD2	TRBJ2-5	CASSYSRSGAQTQYF	TGTGCCAGCAGTTACTCGCGTAGCGGGGCGCAGACCCAGTACTTC
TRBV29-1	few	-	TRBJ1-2	CSEGSRGYGYTF	TGCAGTGAGGGGAGCCGGGGTTATGGCTACACCTTC
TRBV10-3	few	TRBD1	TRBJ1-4	CAISAGQGNEKLFF	TGTGCCATCAGTGCCGGACAGGGTAATGAAAAACTGTTTTTT
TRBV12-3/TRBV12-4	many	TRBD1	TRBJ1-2	CASTPGTANGYTF	TGTGCCAGCACTCCCGGGACAGCAAATGGCTACACCTTC
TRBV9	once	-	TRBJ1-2	CASSDNRDGYTF	TGTGCCAGCAGCGACAACAGGGATGGCTACACCTTC
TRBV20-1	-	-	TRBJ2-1	CSTGTGTYEQFF	TGCAGTACTGGGACCGGAACCTACGAGCAGTTCTTC
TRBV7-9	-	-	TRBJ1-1	CASSAREADTEAFF	TGTGCCAGCAGCGCCAGGGAGGCCGACACTGAAGCTTTCTTT
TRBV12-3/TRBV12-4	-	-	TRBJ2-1	CASVGSNYNEQFF	TGTGCCAGCGTGGGCAGTAACTACAATGAGCAGTTCTTC
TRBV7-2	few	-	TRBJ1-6	CASSLGVGRRNSPLHF	TGTGCCAGCAGCTTAGGCGTAGGGAGACGAAATTCACCCCTCCACTTT
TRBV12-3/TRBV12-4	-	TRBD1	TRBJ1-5	CASSTWTGGNQPQHF	TGTGCCAGCAGTACCTGGACAGGGGGGAATCAGCCCCAGCATTTT
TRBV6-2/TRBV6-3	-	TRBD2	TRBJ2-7	CASSPGRDYSSYNEQYF	TGTGCCAGCAGCCCAGGGCGGGACTACAGCTCCTACAATGAGCAGTACTTC
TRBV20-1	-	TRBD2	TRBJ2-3	CSAWRLAGPTDTRYF	TGCAGTGCTTGGAGACTAGCGGGACCCACAGATACGCGGTATTTT
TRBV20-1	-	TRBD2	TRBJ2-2	CSAQVGLAGNTGELFF	TGCAGTGCCCAAGTGGGGCTAGCGGGGAACACCGGGGAGCTGTTTTTT
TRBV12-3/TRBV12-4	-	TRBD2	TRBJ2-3	CASSSPAGATDTQYF	TGTGCCAGCAGCTCCCCAGCGGGGGCAACAGATACGCAGTATTTT
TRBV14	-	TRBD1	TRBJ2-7	CASSQEGTGDEQYF	TGTGCCAGCAGCCAAGAAGGGACAGGTGACGAGCAGTACTTC
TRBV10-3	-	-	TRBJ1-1	CAIGGGPANTEAFF	TGTGCCATCGGCGGGGGCCCGGCGAACACTGAAGCTTTCTTT
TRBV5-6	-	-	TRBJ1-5	CASSLLQDYSNRPQHF	TGTGCCAGCAGCTTGTTACAGGATTATAGCAATCGGCCCCAGCATTTT
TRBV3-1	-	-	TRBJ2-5	CACSQRVKETQYF	TGTGCCTGCAGCCAAAGGGTAAAAGAGACCCAGTACTTC
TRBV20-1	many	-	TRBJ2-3	CSARVAPDTQYF	TGCAGTGCTAGAGTCGCCCCAGATACGCAGTATTTT
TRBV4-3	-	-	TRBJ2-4	CASSQESADKNIQYF	TGCGCCAGCAGCCAAGAATCAGCGGACAAAAACATTCAGTACTTC
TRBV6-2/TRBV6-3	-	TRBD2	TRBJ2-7	CASSVLAALYEQYF	TGTGCCAGCAGCGTACTAGCGGCCCTCTACGAGCAGTACTTC
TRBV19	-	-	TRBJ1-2	CASTPDGTPYGYTF	TGTGCCAGTACCCCGGACGGGACCCCCTATGGCTACACCTTC
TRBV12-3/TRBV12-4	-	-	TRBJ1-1	CASSKDYREWTEAFF	TGTGCCAGCAGTAAAGATTACAGGGAATGGACTGAAGCTTTCTTT